Listed below are T cell receptor beta chains from one sample, sequenced in a study of shared clonotypes between healthy human individuals. Assay used: immunoSEQ multiplex PCR; TCRdb lists only in-frame clones, some missing. The sample lists over 1.5 million clones, under 99% occurring once. The sample taken for sequencing was naive CD4+ T cells sorted from blood. The source of these receptors is a man aged 25-45 years in good health. Both conserved end residues are part of each CDR3. A D gene is named only where the DNA matches it firmly. A clone size is listed for some rows: how often the clone was seen (once, few, many), or a class if it is expanded.

j_call d_call clone_size v_call cdr3_nt cdr3_aa
TRBJ2-1 TRBD2 . TRBV18 TGTGCCAGCTCACCGAGCGGGACTACCTACAATGAGCAGTTCTTC CASSPSGTTYNEQFF
TRBJ1-2 TRBD1 once TRBV28 TGTGCCAGCAGTTCCTCGTTTTGGACAGGATATGGCTACACCTTC CASSSSFWTGYGYTF
TRBJ2-7 . once TRBV5-4 TGTGCCAGCAGCTTGGCAGGGCACTCCTACGAGCAGTACTTC CASSLAGHSYEQYF
TRBJ2-3 TRBD2 . TRBV9 TGTGCCAGCAGCGTAGGGACTAGTTCGGGAGATACGCAGTATTTT CASSVGTSSGDTQYF
TRBJ2-7 TRBD2 . TRBV4-1 TGCGCCAGCAGCCAGGCGTTATTAGCGGGTCGCGCCTACGAGCAGTACTTC CASSQALLAGRAYEQYF
TRBJ2-5 TRBD2 . TRBV27 TGTGCCAGCAGTTTAGGGCGGGGGGAGACCCAGTACTTC CASSLGRGETQYF
TRBJ1-1 . . TRBV5-1 TGCGCCAGCAGCTTGGTCGGGCGCAACCAGAACACTGAAGCTTTCTTT CASSLVGRNQNTEAFF
TRBJ2-5 TRBD1 . TRBV5-1 TGCGCCAGCAGCCAGGGGGCGGGAGAGACCCAGTACTTC CASSQGAGETQYF
TRBJ2-5 . . TRBV28 TGTGCCAGCAGTTTACTCGGGGTGCAAGAGACCCAGTACTTC CASSLLGVQETQYF
TRBJ2-5 . once TRBV5-1 TGCGCCAGCAGCCAGGATGCGACCCAGTACTTC CASSQDATQYF
TRBJ2-7 . . TRBV9 TGTGCCAGCAGCCTCTTGCGTCGGCGGGACTCCTACGAGCAGTACTTC CASSLLRRRDSYEQYF
TRBJ2-7 TRBD2 . TRBV7-9 TGTGCCAGCAGCTTCTTAGCGGGGTCCTCCTACGAGCAGTACTTC CASSFLAGSSYEQYF
TRBJ2-7 TRBD2 . TRBV18 TGTGCCAGCTCACTAACGCCGGGACTAGAGTACGAGCAGTACTTC CASSLTPGLEYEQYF
TRBJ1-1 . . TRBV18 TGTGCCAGCTCACCCAAGTATTTTACCACTGAAGCTTTCTTT CASSPKYFTTEAFF
TRBJ1-3 . . TRBV28 TGTGCCAGCGGAACAGGGTTTGGAAACACCATATATTTT CASGTGFGNTIYF
TRBJ2-3 . . TRBV11-1 TGTGCCAGCAGCCACCCCGTACGAGTTGGGACGCAGTATTTT CASSHPVRVGTQYF
TRBJ1-3 . . TRBV6-1 TGTGCCAGCAGTGAAACCAGGGCTAGGAACACCATATATTTT CASSETRARNTIYF
TRBJ2-1 . . TRBV28 TGTGCCAGCATTGGCGGCATCTCCTACAATGAGCAGTTCTTC CASIGGISYNEQFF
TRBJ1-5 . . TRBV27 TGTGCCAGCAGTTTATCGATGGGGAATGTGGGCAATCAGCCCCAGCATTTT CASSLSMGNVGNQPQHF
TRBJ2-1 TRBD2 . TRBV15 TGTGCCACCAGCAGAGACCCAGCGGGAGTCTACAATGAGCAGTTCTTC CATSRDPAGVYNEQFF
TRBJ2-3 TRBD1 . TRBV5-1 TGCGCCAGCACGTCCCAGGCAGGGGGCTTGGATACGCAGTATTTT CASTSQAGGLDTQYF
TRBJ2-5 . . TRBV28 TGTGCCAGCAGTTTGCTGGGAGAGACCCAGTACTTC CASSLLGETQYF
TRBJ1-1 . . TRBV18 TGTGCCAGCTCACCACCCCGGGCCACTATGAACACTGAAGCTTTCTTT CASSPPRATMNTEAFF
TRBJ1-2 TRBD1 . TRBV27 TGTGCCAGCAGTCCGGGACAGGGGAACTATGGCTACACCTTC CASSPGQGNYGYTF
TRBJ2-2 . . TRBV19 TGTGCCAGTAGTCCGGCAGGGTGGACCGGGGAGCTGTTTTTT CASSPAGWTGELFF
TRBJ1-1 . . TRBV11-2 TGTGCCAGCAGCCCTTTTCAGGAGTATGAAGCTTTCTTT CASSPFQEYEAFF
TRBJ2-1 . . TRBV29-1 TGCAGCGGGCAGGGCAATGAGCAGTTCTTC CSGQGNEQFF
TRBJ2-5 TRBD1 . TRBV5-1 TGCGCCAGCAGCTTGGTGGGGACAGGGACGAGGGAGACCCAGTACTTC CASSLVGTGTRETQYF
TRBJ2-1 . . TRBV18 TGTGCCAGCTCACCAAGTAACGGGGTTAGTGAGCAGTTCTTC CASSPSNGVSEQFF
TRBJ2-1 . once TRBV2 TGTGCCAGCAGCCTAGAGAACAATGAGCAGTTCTTC CASSLENNEQFF
TRBJ1-1 . . TRBV5-1 TGCGCCAGCAGCTTGGGGTTGCAGCTGAACACTGAAGCTTTCTTT CASSLGLQLNTEAFF
TRBJ1-1 TRBD1 . TRBV18 TGTGCCAGCTCACCACCCGGGACAGAGAACACTGAAGCTTTCTTT CASSPPGTENTEAFF
TRBJ2-5 TRBD2 . TRBV9 TGTGCCAGCACGCGGGGACTAGCGGAGACCCAGTACTTC CASTRGLAETQYF
TRBJ1-3 . . TRBV6-6 TGTGCCAGCAGTTACCGCAGCGGGAGCTCTGGAAACACCATATATTTT CASSYRSGSSGNTIYF
TRBJ1-2 . . TRBV2 TGTGCCAGCAGTGAAGTGTGGTTCGGGAAGAATGGCTACACCTTC CASSEVWFGKNGYTF
TRBJ1-5 TRBD1 . TRBV9 TGTGCCAGCAGCCGGACAGGGAATAATCAGCCCCAGCATTTT CASSRTGNNQPQHF
TRBJ1-5 . . TRBV27 TGTGCCAGCAGTCCGATGGCGGCAGGGGCGCTTAATAATCAGCCCCAGCATTTT CASSPMAAGALNNQPQHF
TRBJ2-1 TRBD1 . TRBV7-8 TGTGCCAGCAGCGGGAACGAGGGACAGGGTCTAAATGAGCAGTTCTTC CASSGNEGQGLNEQFF
TRBJ1-2 . . TRBV4-1 TGCGCCAGCAGCCAAGGGCCCAGGGCCTACACCTTC CASSQGPRAYTF
TRBJ1-5 . . TRBV19 TGTGCCAGTCATAACACAGGGAGGAATCAGCCCCAGCATTTT CASHNTGRNQPQHF
TRBJ1-5 TRBD1 . TRBV7-2 TGTGCCAGCAGCTCCAGGACAGGGGTCGCTCAGCCCCAGCATTTT CASSSRTGVAQPQHF
TRBJ2-7 . . TRBV28 TGTGCCAGCAGTTTGGCATCCTACGAGCAGTACTTC CASSLASYEQYF
TRBJ2-5 . . TRBV5-1 TGCGCCAGCAGCTCGGCCCTCGCGGGCAACCTCCAAGAGACCCAGTACTTC CASSSALAGNLQETQYF
TRBJ2-7 . . TRBV14 TGTGCCAGCAGCCTCAAGGGTTCGGGCGAGCAGTACTTC CASSLKGSGEQYF
TRBJ2-7 TRBD1 . TRBV28 TGTGCCAGCAGACTTAGTGGACAGGGGTACGAGCAGTACTTC CASRLSGQGYEQYF
TRBJ2-1 TRBD2 . TRBV9 TGTGCCAGCAGCATAGCGGGAGACCCTTACAATGAGCAGTTCTTC CASSIAGDPYNEQFF
TRBJ2-3 TRBD2 . TRBV5-1 TGCGCCAGCAGCTTGATACTAGCGGGCACAGATACGCAGTATTTT CASSLILAGTDTQYF
TRBJ2-1 . . TRBV27 TGTGCCAGCAGTTATACTGGGGCCTACAATGAGCAGTTCTTC CASSYTGAYNEQFF
TRBJ2-7 . . TRBV5-1 TGCGCCAGCAGCTTGACCGCAGGGCGCCACTCCTACGAGCAGTACTTC CASSLTAGRHSYEQYF
TRBJ2-7 . . TRBV7-6 TGTGCCAGCAGCTTAGGTGTGGCAGCTGTTCCCTACGAGCAGTACTTC CASSLGVAAVPYEQYF
TRBJ1-3 . . TRBV9 TGTGCCAGCGGAGCGTCCTCCCACCTCGGAAACACCATATATTTT CASGASSHLGNTIYF
TRBJ1-4 . . TRBV18 TGTGCCAGCTCACCAGCGCCTAGTGAAAAACTGTTTTTT CASSPAPSEKLFF